Following are 16 T cell receptor beta chains from one sample sequenced in a study of T-cell reconstitution after alpha-beta-depleted transplantation in children (dated by TCRdb to 2016 to 2018). Libraries were prepared through PCR. Reads for this sample came from an Illumina HiSeq 2500. Molecular barcoding was employed in the preparation of TCR libraries, with unique molecular identifiers being used to normalize TCRbeta repertoire quantification. The public reads were reanalyzed by TCRdb: fastp trimming at Q25, MiXCR alignment, in-frame beta chains only. Merged by CDR3 protein, the rows form single entries marked with the most common genes and DNA. In this sample the table shows about 640,000 distinct CDR3 sequences, 16% of which occur a single time. In total, the top ten clones hold about 1.1% of the sample. Sequenced here: PBMCs from the stem cell graft donor, sampled from the stem cell graft. Every receptor here comes from a human donor who donated a stem cell graft to a child with acute myeloid leukemia.

This clonotype was counted many times. CDR3 sequence reads: CASSPGGLSNEKLFF. CDR3 DNA sequence: TGTGCCAGCAGCCCAGGGGGGTTGAGTAATGAAAAACTGTTTTTT. V usage is TRBV5-5 and J usage is TRBJ1-4, with 7 bases aligning to TRBD1. V shed 4 bases, J shed 4 bases, and the junction held 7 bases outside the gene matches. The CDR3 sequence is 15 residues long. Germline V gives CDR1 SGHKS, CDR2 YYEKEE (reference sequence).

This sequence joins TRBV20-1 and TRBJ1-5; D gene unclear. Trimming removed 3 bases from V and 4 bases from J, with 10 bases in between. Per the germline V gene, CDR1 is DFQATT and CDR2 is SNEGSKA (reference sequence). The length of the CDR3 is 13 residues. The CDR3 DNA is TGCAGTGCTAGGAAGCAGCCTAATCAGCCCCAGCATTTT. Encoded protein: CSARKQPNQPQHF.

This clonotype turned up a few times. V usage is TRBV9 and J usage is TRBJ2-7; TRBD2 matches 13 bases. Germline V gene data show CDR1 as SGDLS and CDR2 as YYNGEE. This CDR3 has 18 residues. V lost 3 bases to trimming and J lost 0 bases; unmatched junction nucleotides: 9. CDR3 in amino acids: CASSAGLAGETDSYEQYF. In nucleotides, the CDR3 is TGTGCCAGCAGCGCAGGACTAGCGGGGGAGACTGACTCCTACGAGCAGTACTTC.

This clonotype was seen repeatedly, ten times or more. The chain links TRBV12-3 or TRBV12-4 to TRBJ2-1; D not certain. This CDR3 region has 15 residues. Trimming cost V 3 bases and J 0 bases, with 9 bases left between them. In DNA, the CDR3 is TGTGCCAGCAGTTTTGGGCCGAGCTCCTACAATGAGCAGTTCTTC. Its protein product is CASSFGPSSYNEQFF.

This clonotype has ten or more counts. The V gene is TRBV12-3 or TRBV12-4, the J gene TRBJ1-3; TRBD1 matches at 10 bases. The CDR3 is 15 amino acids. V trimming: 7 bases; J trimming: 3 bases; junction bases outside the gene matches: 6. The CDR3, as DNA: TGTGCCAGCAACGACAGGGGGCTGTTTGGAAACACCATATATTTT. It encodes CASNDRGLFGNTIYF.

This chain uses TRBV19 with TRBJ1-5; a weak D match, TRBD1 (5 bases). V was pared by 7 bases and J by 3 bases, with 10 bases between. This CDR3 spans 13 amino acids. CDR1 and CDR2 from the germline V gene are LNHDA and SQIVND (reference sequence). The CDR3 protein is CASIGGTNQPQHF. As DNA, the CDR3 is TGTGCCAGTATAGGAGGGACCAATCAGCCCCAGCATTTT.

Worth noting for this clonotype: One end of the junction is discordant with germline, which a read error may explain. The chain combines TRBV6-1 with TRBJ2-3; D is perhaps TRBD2 (5 bases). The CDR3 runs to 15 residues. Per germline, CDR1 MNHNS and CDR2 SASEGT. The CDR3 loop reads CASTPGTYRTDTEYF. The CDR3 DNA reads TGTGCCAGCACCCCGGGAACCTACCGCACAGATACGGAGTATTTT.

There are a few counts of this clonotype. This chain connects TRBV5-1 to TRBJ2-3, with D uncertain. The V end lost 0 bases, the J end lost 5 bases, and 7 bases lay between the germline ends. This CDR3 has 13 amino acids. The germline CDR1 and CDR2 sequences are SGHRS and YFSETQ. CDR3 DNA sequence: TGCGCCAGCAGCTTGGGTCAGCGAGATACGCAGTATTTT. It translates to CASSLGQRDTQYF.

This clonotype has a count of ten or more. The V gene is TRBV20-1, the J gene TRBJ1-1; D call uncertain. Per germline, CDR1 DFQATT and CDR2 SNEGSKA (reference sequence). V gave up 3 bases and J gave up 1 base, with 6 bases separating them. The CDR3 contains 12 residues. The CDR3 region has the DNA TGCAGTGCTAGTGGGTCGAACACTGAAGCTTTCTTT. Protein product: CSASGSNTEAFF.

This clonotype was detected ten times or more. The chain combines TRBV20-1 with TRBJ1-5; D might be TRBD1 (6 bases). Germline CDR1 reads DFQATT; CDR2 reads SNEGSKA (reference sequence). V lost 6 bases to trimming and J lost 5 bases, with 20 bases between them. This CDR3 has 15 amino acids. The CDR3 DNA reads as TGCAGTGCCCAGTGGGGGGCTAGAGGGGATCAGCCCCAGCATTTT. Protein product: CSAQWGARGDQPQHF.

This clonotype was picked up many times. The rearrangement links TRBV11-2 to TRBJ2-1, with D possibly matching TRBD1 (5 bases). CDR3 size: 15 residues. V lost 2 bases to trimming and J lost 0 bases, with 8 bases between them. Germline V gene sequence: CDR1 SGHAT, CDR2 FQNNGV. CDR3 DNA: TGTGCCAGCAGCTTATCAGGGATCTCCTACAATGAGCAGTTCTTC. This codes for CASSLSGISYNEQFF. Based on the CDR3 plus reference TRBV11-2 and TRBJ2-1, the full variable domain is EAGVAQSPRYKIIEKRQSVAFWCNPISGHATLYWYQQILGQGPKLLIQFQNNGVVDDSQLPKDRFSAERLKGVDSTLKIQPAKLEDSAVYLCASSLSGISYNEQFFGPGTRLTVL.

This clonotype was counted only a few times. The CDR3 protein is CASSFYSPRGQAYGYTF. The CDR3 DNA reads TGTGCCAGCAGCTTCTACTCACCCAGGGGACAGGCTTATGGCTACACCTTC. The chain is built from TRBV7-9 and TRBJ1-2; 8 nucleotides match TRBD1. Losses at the gene ends were 3 bases for V and 5 bases for J; bases not matched to a gene: 14. The CDR3 has 17 residues. CDR1 SEHNR and CDR2 FQNEAQ come from the germline V gene (reference sequence).

This clonotype came up many times. The chain recombines TRBV29-1 with TRBJ2-2, with D uncertain. The ends were cut back, 5 bases at V and 4 bases at J, with 14 bases in the middle. The V gene's germline CDR1 is SQVTM and CDR2 ANQGSEA. There are 14 residues in the CDR3. The CDR3: CSVRLLLGTGELFF. For the CDR3, the DNA is TGCAGCGTTCGTCTACTTCTTGGCACCGGGGAGCTGTTTTTT.

V and J are TRBV24-1 and TRBJ2-1; TRBD2 aligns across 8 bases. V shed 5 bases and J 0 bases; nucleotides not matched to a gene: 11. This CDR3 has 18 residues. The germline gives CDR1 KGHDR, CDR2 SFDVKD. The CDR3 loop reads CATSGRRGAGSSYNEQFF. The CDR3 nucleotides read TGTGCCACCAGTGGTCGGCGGGGGGCTGGAAGCTCCTACAATGAGCAGTTCTTC.

This clonotype was seen repeatedly, ten times or more. The rearrangement joins TRBV12-3 or TRBV12-4 to TRBJ1-1, with D perhaps matching TRBD1 (5 bases). The V end lost 2 bases, the J end lost 2 bases, and 9 bases lay between the germline ends. The CDR3 spans 14 residues. The CDR3 DNA reads as TGTGCCAGCAGTTTATGGGGCCCTAACACTGAAGCTTTCTTT. Translated, it gives CASSLWGPNTEAFF.

The chain has TRBV18 and TRBJ2-5; D gene unclear. This CDR3 is built from 13 residues. V gave up 2 bases and J gave up 0 bases, with 4 bases separating them. Germline V gene data show CDR1 as KGHSH and CDR2 as LQKENI. CDR3 loop: CASSPRHQETQYF. DNA for the CDR3: TGTGCCAGCTCACCAAGGCACCAAGAGACCCAGTACTTC.